The 24 T cell receptor beta chains listed next were all sequenced from one sample in a study of cytomegalovirus exposure and HLA in healthy donors. 13 Jbeta primers and 60 Vbeta primers were used for the PCR. This table comes from immunoSEQ multiplex PCR, and its TCRdb copy is limited to in-frame clones, with some not included. The data hold approximately 120,000 clones, with just under 70% observed a single time. The sample comprised PBMCs. Source of these receptors: a woman in her 70s in good health and CMV-seropositive.

The rearrangement joins TRBV5-4 to TRBJ2-1; the match to TRBD2 covers 8 bases. CDR1 SGHNT and CDR2 YYREEE come from the germline V gene (reference sequence). The CDR3 runs 15 residues. V gave up 4 bases and J gave up 0 bases; unmatched junction bases: 3. In nucleotides, the CDR3 is TGTGCCAGCAGCCGACTAGCGAGCTCCTACAATGAGCAGTTCTTC. This codes for CASSRLASSYNEQFF. The whole variable domain, remainder taken from reference TRBV5-4 and TRBJ2-1, is ETGVTQSPTHLIKTRGQQVTLRCSSQSGHNTVSWYQQALGQGPQFIFQYYREEENGRGNFPPRFSGLQFPNYSSELNVNALELDDSALYLCASSRLASSYNEQFFGPGTRLTVL.

The V and J genes are TRBV5-1 and TRBJ2-5; TRBD2 aligns across 8 bases. Germline loops: CDR1 SGHRS, CDR2 YFSETQ. The CDR3 spans 17 residues. The trim removed 0 bases at V and 4 bases at J, leaving 11 bases unmatched. The CDR3 DNA reads as TGCGCCAGCAGCTTGGGCACCTCCGGGGCGGGGGGAGAGACCCAGTACTTC. Translated, it gives CASSLGTSGAGGETQYF.

The table lists this clone with a few counts. The rearrangement links TRBV7-9 to TRBJ1-2, with 10 bases that match TRBD1. The CDR3 has 14 residues. The J segment lost 8 bases and the V segment lost 5 bases, leaving 8 bases of the junction unmatched. Germline V gene lookup returns CDR1 SEHNR and CDR2 FQNEAQ (reference sequence). CDR3 in DNA: TGTGCCAGCAGCCACAGGACAGGGGGAACGGGCTACACCTTC. The encoded protein is CASSHRTGGTGYTF.

This clone was counted once. The genes are TRBV11-2 and TRBJ1-1; 8 bases agree with TRBD1. Germline V lookup: CDR1 SGHAT, CDR2 FQNNGV. The CDR3 loop spans 19 amino acids. Unmatched junction bases numbered 19, after V lost 1 base and J lost 6 bases. The CDR3 reads CASSLAQGQGSSFGSEAFF. The CDR3 DNA reads TGTGCCAGCAGCTTAGCCCAAGGACAGGGATCTTCTTTCGGCTCTGAAGCTTTCTTT.

The chain uses TRBV18 and TRBJ1-1, with D perhaps matching TRBD1 (6 bases). Germline loops: CDR1 KGHSH, CDR2 LQKENI. Trimming shortened V by 4 bases and J by 0 bases, and 12 bases separated the two germline ends. The CDR3 is 15 amino acids. CDR3 in DNA: TGTGCCAGCTCACTCCAGACAGGCATGAACACTGAAGCTTTCTTT. Encoded protein: CASSLQTGMNTEAFF. The full variable domain, completed using reference TRBV18 and TRBJ1-1, is NAGVMQNPRHLVRRRGQEARLRCSPMKGHSHVYWYRQLPEEGLKFMVYLQKENIIDESGMPKERFSAEFPKEGPSILRIQQVVRGDSAAYFCASSLQTGMNTEAFFGQGTRLTVV.

The chain recombines TRBV7-2 with TRBJ2-5; possibly TRBD2 for D (9 bases). The CDR3 is made up of 18 amino acids. V was trimmed by 1 base and J by 5 bases, leaving 23 bases between them. The germline CDR1 and CDR2 sequences are SGHTA and FQGNSA. CDR3 region: CASSLGGLAGNRGETQYF. The CDR3 nucleotides read TGTGCCAGCAGCTTAGGCGGGCTAGCGGGGAACAGGGGGGAGACCCAGTACTTC.

This clone was seen a single time. The rearrangement joins TRBV4-2 to TRBJ2-5; 8 nucleotides line up with TRBD2. V dropped 0 bases and J dropped 2; count of bases not matched to a gene: 5. The CDR3 contains 16 residues. From germline, CDR1 is LGHNA and CDR2 YNFKEQ. Here the CDR3 reads CASSQDGTSGQETQYF. CDR3 bases: TGTGCCAGCAGCCAAGACGGGACTAGTGGGCAAGAGACCCAGTACTTC.

The V gene is TRBV30, the J gene TRBJ2-3; 10 nucleotides match TRBD1. V dropped 2 bases and J dropped 2; count of bases not matched to a gene: 4. The CDR3 has 15 amino acids. CDR1 is GTSNPN, CDR2 SVGIG, per germline (reference sequence). The CDR3 reads CAWSPGTGDTDTQYF. The CDR3 DNA reads as TGTGCCTGGAGTCCCGGGACAGGGGACACAGATACGCAGTATTTT.

V and J are TRBV10-1 and TRBJ1-5; 9 nucleotides align to TRBD1. The CDR3 length is 17 residues. Germline-derived CDR1 and CDR2 are WNHNN and SYGVQD (reference sequence). Unmatched junction bases numbered 9, after V lost 3 bases and J lost 3 bases. CDR3 loop: CASSDLLGTGYNQPQHF. As DNA, the CDR3 is TGCGCCAGCAGTGACCTTCTTGGGACAGGGTACAATCAGCCCCAGCATTTT.

The CDR3 region has the DNA TGTGCCAGTAGCCGGGGGGGCGGCACTGAAGCTTTCTTT. Translating gives CASSRGGGTEAFF. The rearrangement joins TRBV19 to TRBJ1-1, with D possibly TRBD1 on 6 matching bases. Germline-derived CDR1 and CDR2 are LNHDA and SQIVND (reference sequence). The CDR3 spans 13 residues. V shed 6 bases and J shed 4 bases, with 12 bases lying between them.

The chain recombines TRBV18 with TRBJ2-2, with TRBD2 identical over 11 bases. There are 15 residues in the CDR3. Germline CDR1 reads KGHSH; CDR2 reads LQKENI. After removal of 5 bases from V and 6 bases from J, the junction contained 5 bases not matched to a gene. Here the CDR3 DNA reads TGTGCCAGCTCATCGGGACTAGCGGAGGCCGGGGAGCTGTTTTTT. Translated, it gives CASSSGLAEAGELFF. Drawing the rest from reference TRBV18 and TRBJ2-2, the complete variable domain is NAGVMQNPRHLVRRRGQEARLRCSPMKGHSHVYWYRQLPEEGLKFMVYLQKENIIDESGMPKERFSAEFPKEGPSILRIQQVVRGDSAAYFCASSSGLAEAGELFFGEGSRLTVL.

The genes are TRBV29-1 and TRBJ2-1, with D perhaps matching TRBD1 (5 bases). Per germline, CDR1 SQVTM and CDR2 ANQGSEA. There are 14 residues in the CDR3. Trimming left V 4 bases short and J 5 bases short, with 15 bases between. The CDR3 DNA reads TGCAGCGTTGGGGGCCGAAAGCTTCACAATGAGCAGTTCTTC. Amino acid sequence: CSVGGRKLHNEQFF.

CDR3 in amino acids: CASSPTPSSYEQYF. CDR3 DNA sequence: TGTGCCAGCAGCCCTACCCCAAGCTCCTACGAGCAGTACTTC. The chain employs TRBV7-2 and TRBJ2-7, with no clear D. V lost 5 bases, J lost 0 bases, and 11 bases lay in between. Per germline, CDR1 SGHTA and CDR2 FQGNSA. This CDR3 is 14 amino acids long.

The genes are TRBV10-3 and TRBJ2-5; D perhaps matches TRBD1 (6 bases). The V gene lost 5 bases and the J gene lost 0 bases, with 10 bases spanning the gap. CDR3 length equals 14 residues. CDR1 is ENHRY, CDR2 SYGVKD, per germline. Written as DNA, the CDR3 is TGTGCCATCAGTAGGGACAATTACCAAGAGACCCAGTACTTC. This translates into CAISRDNYQETQYF.

In DNA form, the CDR3 reads TGTGCCAGCAGCCCGGGGATCATCCAAGAGACCCAGTACTTC. As protein: CASSPGIIQETQYF. The gene calls are TRBV7-2 and TRBJ2-5; D is possibly TRBD2 (5 bases). The CDR3 totals 14 residues. Looked up from germline, CDR1 is SGHTA and CDR2 is FQGNSA. The ends were cut back, 5 bases at V and 1 base at J, with 11 bases in the middle.

This clone is termed medium-sized (0.01 to 0.1%). This chain links TRBV10-2 with TRBJ2-7, with D tentatively TRBD2 (5 bases). This CDR3 is 13 amino acids long. Germline CDR1 and CDR2: WSHSY and SAAADI. Trimming shortened V by 2 bases and J by 2 bases, and 7 bases separated the two germline ends. The CDR3 sequence: CASSEGLPYEQYF. The CDR3 DNA reads TGCGCCAGCAGTGAGGGACTCCCCTACGAGCAGTACTTC.

The rearrangement links TRBV6-5 to TRBJ1-4, with TRBD1 as a possible D gene (5 bases). This CDR3 spans 16 amino acids. Germline CDR1 MNHEY, CDR2 SVGAGI. Trimming stripped 2 bases from V and 3 bases from J, with 13 bases between. This CDR3 is CASSYASGASNEKLFF. The CDR3 DNA reads TGTGCCAGCAGTTACGCAAGCGGGGCCTCTAATGAAAAACTGTTTTTT.

The chain uses TRBV7-9 and TRBJ2-5, with a weak D call TRBD2 (5 bases). The CDR3 totals 12 residues. Germline assignment: CDR1 SEHNR and CDR2 FQNEAQ (reference sequence). With 5 bases removed from V and 10 bases from J, the gap between germline ends came to 14 bases. In nucleotides, the CDR3 is TGTGCCAGCAGCCCTACCCCCGGGGACCAGTACTTC. Its translation: CASSPTPGDQYF.

CDR3 sequence reads: CASSLSGSGQPQHF. The CDR3 bases are TGTGCCAGCAGCTTATCAGGGTCTGGTCAGCCCCAGCATTTT. The J gene is TRBJ1-5, the V gene TRBV7-9, with D maybe TRBD1 (5 bases). Germline lookup yields CDR1 SEHNR and CDR2 FQNEAQ (reference sequence). V gave up 2 bases and J gave up 6 bases, with 11 bases separating them. The CDR3 covers 14 residues.

This clone occurred a few times. The V gene is TRBV6-5, the J gene TRBJ2-1, with 9 nucleotides matching TRBD2. The CDR3 sequence is 16 residues long. Germline V CDR1 and CDR2: MNHEY, SVGAGI. Germline trimming cut 3 bases from V and 2 bases from J; bases unmatched to any gene: 5. The chain's CDR3 is CASSYGASGAYNEQFF. For the CDR3, the DNA is TGTGCCAGCAGTTATGGGGCTAGCGGGGCCTACAATGAGCAGTTCTTC.

The chain is built from TRBV28 and TRBJ1-4, with no clear D. The germline V gene encodes CDR1 MDHEN and CDR2 SYDVKM. There are 15 residues in the CDR3. Trimming shortened V by 6 bases and J by 5 bases, and 16 bases separated the two germline ends. The CDR3 loop is CASRPSGGKNEKLFF. CDR3 coding DNA: TGTGCCAGCAGACCTTCAGGCGGGAAGAATGAAAAACTGTTTTTT. Full variable domain (outside the CDR3, taken from reference TRBV28 and TRBJ1-4): DVKVTQSSRYLVKRTGEKVFLECVQDMDHENMFWYRQDPGLGLRLIYFSYDVKMKEKGDIPEGYSVSREKKERFSLILESASTNQTSMYLCASRPSGGKNEKLFFGSGTQLSVL.

The V gene is TRBV30, the J gene TRBJ2-7; TRBD2 matches at 12 bases. This CDR3 region has 15 residues. The germline V gene has CDR1 GTSNPN and CDR2 SVGIG (reference sequence). V lost 4 bases to trimming and J lost 2 bases; unmatched junction nucleotides: 6. CDR3 nucleotide sequence: TGTGCCTGGAACCGACTAGCGGGGGCCCCCTACGAGCAGTACTTC. Protein: CAWNRLAGAPYEQYF.

This chain joins TRBV2 and TRBJ2-5, with TRBD2 identical over 7 bases. CDR1 and CDR2 from the germline V gene are SNHLY and FYNNEI. V was pared by 2 bases and J by 2 bases, with 11 bases of the junction left unmatched. The CDR3 extends over 17 amino acids. The CDR3 region is CASSETLGLGGQETQYF. The CDR3, as DNA: TGTGCCAGCAGTGAAACCCTAGGACTCGGGGGGCAAGAGACCCAGTACTTC.

This chain connects TRBV6-5 to TRBJ2-5; 7 positions match TRBD2. V shed 5 bases and J 3 bases; nucleotides not matched to a gene: 9. The CDR3 length is 15 residues. Germline V gene data show CDR1 as MNHEY and CDR2 as SVGAGI. The DNA for the CDR3 is TGTGCCAGCAGTCTCCTAGCGGCGGGCGAAGAGACCCAGTACTTC. Protein: CASSLLAAGEETQYF.